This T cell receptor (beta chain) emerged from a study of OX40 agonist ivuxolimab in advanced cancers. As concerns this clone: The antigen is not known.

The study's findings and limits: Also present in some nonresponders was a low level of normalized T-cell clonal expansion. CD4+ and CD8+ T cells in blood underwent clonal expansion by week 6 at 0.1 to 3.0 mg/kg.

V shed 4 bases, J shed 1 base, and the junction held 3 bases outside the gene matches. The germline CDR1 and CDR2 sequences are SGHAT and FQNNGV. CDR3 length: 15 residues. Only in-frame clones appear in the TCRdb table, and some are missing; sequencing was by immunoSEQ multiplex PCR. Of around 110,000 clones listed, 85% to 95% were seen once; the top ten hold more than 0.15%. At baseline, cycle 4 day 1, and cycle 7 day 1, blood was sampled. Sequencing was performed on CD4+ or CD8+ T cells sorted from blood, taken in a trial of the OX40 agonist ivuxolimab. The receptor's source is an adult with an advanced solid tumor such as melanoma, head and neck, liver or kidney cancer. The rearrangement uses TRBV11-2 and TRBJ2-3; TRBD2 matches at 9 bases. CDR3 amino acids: CASSSERGGTDTQYF. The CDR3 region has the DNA TGTGCCAGCAGCTCGGAGCGGGGGGGCACAGATACGCAGTATTTT.